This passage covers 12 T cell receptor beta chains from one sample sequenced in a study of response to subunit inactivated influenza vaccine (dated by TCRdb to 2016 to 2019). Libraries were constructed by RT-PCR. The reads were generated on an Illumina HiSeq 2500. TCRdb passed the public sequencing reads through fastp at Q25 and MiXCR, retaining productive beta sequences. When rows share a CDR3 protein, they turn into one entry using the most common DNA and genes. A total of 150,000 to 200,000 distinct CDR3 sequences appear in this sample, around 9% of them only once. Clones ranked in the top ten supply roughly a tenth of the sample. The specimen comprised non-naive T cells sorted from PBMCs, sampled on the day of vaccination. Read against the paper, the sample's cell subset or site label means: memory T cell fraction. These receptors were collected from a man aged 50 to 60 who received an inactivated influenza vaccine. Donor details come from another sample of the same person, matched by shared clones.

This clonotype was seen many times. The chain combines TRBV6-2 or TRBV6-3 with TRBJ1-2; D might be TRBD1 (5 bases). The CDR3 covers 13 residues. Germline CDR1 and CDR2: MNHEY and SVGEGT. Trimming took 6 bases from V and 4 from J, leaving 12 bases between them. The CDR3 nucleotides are TGTGCCAGCAGCGGGGGAGGAATCTATGGCTACACCTTC. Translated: CASSGGGIYGYTF.

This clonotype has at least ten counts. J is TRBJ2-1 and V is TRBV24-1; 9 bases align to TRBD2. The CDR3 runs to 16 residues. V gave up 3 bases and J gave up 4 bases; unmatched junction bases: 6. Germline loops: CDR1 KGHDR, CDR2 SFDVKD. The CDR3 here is CATSDGAGGQYNEQFF. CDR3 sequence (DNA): TGTGCCACCAGTGATGGAGCGGGGGGACAGTACAATGAGCAGTTCTTC.

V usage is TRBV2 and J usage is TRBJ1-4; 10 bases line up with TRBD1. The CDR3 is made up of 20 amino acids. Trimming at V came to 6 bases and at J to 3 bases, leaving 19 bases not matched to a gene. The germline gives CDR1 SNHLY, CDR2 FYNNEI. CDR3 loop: CASSPSPKLGQGVANEKLFF. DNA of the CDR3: TGTGCCAGCAGCCCGAGCCCTAAACTTGGACAGGGGGTGGCTAATGAAAAACTGTTTTTT.

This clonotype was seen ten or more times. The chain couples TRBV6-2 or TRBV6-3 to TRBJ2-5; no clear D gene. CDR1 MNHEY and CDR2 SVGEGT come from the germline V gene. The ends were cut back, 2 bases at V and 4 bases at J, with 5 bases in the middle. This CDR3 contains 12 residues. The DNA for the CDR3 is TGTGCCAGCAGTTACATCGGAGAGACCCAGTACTTC. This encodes CASSYIGETQYF.

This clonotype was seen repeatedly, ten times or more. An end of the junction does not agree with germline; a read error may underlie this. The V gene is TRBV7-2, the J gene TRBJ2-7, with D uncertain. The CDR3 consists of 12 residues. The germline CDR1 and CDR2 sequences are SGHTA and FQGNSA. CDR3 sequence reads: CASSHYSHEQYF. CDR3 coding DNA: TGTGCCAGCAGCCATTACTCCCACGAGCAGTACTTC.

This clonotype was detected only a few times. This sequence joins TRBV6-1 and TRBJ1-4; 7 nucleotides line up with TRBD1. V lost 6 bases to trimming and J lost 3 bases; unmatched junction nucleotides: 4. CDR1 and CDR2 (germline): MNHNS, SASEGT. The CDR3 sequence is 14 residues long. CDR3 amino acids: CASRAGGANEKLFF. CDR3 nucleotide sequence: TGTGCCAGCAGAGCAGGGGGGGCTAATGAAAAACTGTTTTTT.

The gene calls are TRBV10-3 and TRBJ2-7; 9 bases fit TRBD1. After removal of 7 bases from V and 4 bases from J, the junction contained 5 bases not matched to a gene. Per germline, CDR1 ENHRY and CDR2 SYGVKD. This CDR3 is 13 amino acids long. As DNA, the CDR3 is TGTGCCATCACCTCAGGACAGGGGTACGAGCAGTACTTC. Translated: CAITSGQGYEQYF.

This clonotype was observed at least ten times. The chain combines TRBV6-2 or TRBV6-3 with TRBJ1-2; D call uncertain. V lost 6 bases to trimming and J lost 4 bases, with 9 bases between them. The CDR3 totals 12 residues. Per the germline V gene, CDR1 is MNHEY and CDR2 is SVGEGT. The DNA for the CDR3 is TGTGCCAGCAGCGACCGGGGCTATGGCTACACCTTC. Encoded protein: CASSDRGYGYTF.

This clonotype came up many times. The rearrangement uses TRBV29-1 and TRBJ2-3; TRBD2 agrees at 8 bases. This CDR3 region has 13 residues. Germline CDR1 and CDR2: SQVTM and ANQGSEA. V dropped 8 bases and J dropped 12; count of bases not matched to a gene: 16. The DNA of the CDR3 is TGCAGCACCGTGCCGGCGGGACTAGAGTCTCAGTATTTT. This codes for CSTVPAGLESQYF.

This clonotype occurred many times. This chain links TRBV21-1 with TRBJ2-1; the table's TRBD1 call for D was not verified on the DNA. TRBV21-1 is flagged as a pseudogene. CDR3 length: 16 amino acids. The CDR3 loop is CASSKEFRGNYNEQFF. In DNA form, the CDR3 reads TGTGCCAGCAGCAAAGAGTTCAGGGGGAACTACAATGAGCAGTTCTTC.

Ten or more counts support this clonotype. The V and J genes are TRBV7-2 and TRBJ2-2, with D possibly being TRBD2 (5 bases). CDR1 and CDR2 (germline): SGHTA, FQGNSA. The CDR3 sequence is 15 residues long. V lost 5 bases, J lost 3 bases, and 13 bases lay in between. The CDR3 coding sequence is TGTGCCAGCAGCCCGCTCCCGGGGTACACCGGGGAGCTGTTTTTT. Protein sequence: CASSPLPGYTGELFF.

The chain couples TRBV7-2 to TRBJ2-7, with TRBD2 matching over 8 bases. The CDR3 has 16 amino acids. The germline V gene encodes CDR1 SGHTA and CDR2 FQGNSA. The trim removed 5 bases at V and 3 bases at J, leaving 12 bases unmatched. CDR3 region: CASSSSGGSLSYEQYF. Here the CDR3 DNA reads TGTGCCAGCAGCAGTTCGGGGGGGTCTTTAAGCTACGAGCAGTACTTC.